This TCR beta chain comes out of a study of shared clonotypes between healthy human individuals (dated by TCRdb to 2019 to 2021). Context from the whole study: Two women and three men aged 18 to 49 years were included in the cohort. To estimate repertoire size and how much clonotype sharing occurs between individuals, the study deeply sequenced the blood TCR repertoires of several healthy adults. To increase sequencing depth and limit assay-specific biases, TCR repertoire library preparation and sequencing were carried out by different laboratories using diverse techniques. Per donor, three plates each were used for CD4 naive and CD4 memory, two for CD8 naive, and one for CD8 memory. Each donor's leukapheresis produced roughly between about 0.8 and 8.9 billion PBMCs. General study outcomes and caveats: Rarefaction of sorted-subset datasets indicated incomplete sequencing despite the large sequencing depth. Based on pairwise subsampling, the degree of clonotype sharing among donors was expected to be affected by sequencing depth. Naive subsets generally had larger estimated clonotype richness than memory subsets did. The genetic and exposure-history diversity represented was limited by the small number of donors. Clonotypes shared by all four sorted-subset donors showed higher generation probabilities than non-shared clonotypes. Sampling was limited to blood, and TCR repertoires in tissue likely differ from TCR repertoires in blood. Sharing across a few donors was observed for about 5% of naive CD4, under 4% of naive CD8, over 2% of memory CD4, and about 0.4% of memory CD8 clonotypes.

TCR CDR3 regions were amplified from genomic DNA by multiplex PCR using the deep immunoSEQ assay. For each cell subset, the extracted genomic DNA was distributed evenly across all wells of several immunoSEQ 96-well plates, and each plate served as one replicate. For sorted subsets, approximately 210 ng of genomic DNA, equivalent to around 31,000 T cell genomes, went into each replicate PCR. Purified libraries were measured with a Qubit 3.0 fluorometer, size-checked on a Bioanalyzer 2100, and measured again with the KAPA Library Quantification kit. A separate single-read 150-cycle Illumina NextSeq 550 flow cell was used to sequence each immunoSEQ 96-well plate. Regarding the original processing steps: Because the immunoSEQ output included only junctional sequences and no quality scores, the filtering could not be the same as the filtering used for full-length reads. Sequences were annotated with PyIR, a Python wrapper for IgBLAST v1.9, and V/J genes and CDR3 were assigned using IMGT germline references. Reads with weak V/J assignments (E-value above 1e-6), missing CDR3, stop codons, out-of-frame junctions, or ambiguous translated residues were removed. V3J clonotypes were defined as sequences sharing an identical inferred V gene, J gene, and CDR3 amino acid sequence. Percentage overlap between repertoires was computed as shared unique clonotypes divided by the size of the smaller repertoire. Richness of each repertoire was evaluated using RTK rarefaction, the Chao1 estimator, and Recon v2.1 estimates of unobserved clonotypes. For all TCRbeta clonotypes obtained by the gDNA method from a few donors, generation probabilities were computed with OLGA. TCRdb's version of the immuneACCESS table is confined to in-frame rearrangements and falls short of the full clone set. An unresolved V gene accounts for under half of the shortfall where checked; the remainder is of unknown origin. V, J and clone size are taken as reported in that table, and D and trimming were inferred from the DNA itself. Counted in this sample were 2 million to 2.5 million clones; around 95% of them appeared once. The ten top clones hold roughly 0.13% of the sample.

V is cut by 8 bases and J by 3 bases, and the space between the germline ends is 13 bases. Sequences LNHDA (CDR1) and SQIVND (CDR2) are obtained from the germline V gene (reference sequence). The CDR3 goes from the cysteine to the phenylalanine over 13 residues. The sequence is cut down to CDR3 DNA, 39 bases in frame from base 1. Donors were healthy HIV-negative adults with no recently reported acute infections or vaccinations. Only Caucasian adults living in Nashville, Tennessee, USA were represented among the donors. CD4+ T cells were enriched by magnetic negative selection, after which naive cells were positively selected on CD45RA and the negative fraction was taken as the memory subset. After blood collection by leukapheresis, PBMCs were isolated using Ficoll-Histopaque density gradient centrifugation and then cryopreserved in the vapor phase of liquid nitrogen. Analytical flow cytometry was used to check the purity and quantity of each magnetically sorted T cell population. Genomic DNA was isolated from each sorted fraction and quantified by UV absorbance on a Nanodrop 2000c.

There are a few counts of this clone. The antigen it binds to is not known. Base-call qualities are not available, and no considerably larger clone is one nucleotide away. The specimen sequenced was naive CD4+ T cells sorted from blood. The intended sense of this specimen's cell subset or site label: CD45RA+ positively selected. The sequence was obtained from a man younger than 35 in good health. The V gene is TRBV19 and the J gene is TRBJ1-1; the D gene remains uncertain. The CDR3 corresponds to CASGPRGDTEAFF. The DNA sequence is TGTGCCAGTGGGCCTCGGGGAGACACTGAAGCTTTCTTT. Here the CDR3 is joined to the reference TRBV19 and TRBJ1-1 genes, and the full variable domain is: DGGITQSPKYLFRKEGQNVTLSCEQNLNHDAMYWYRQDPGQGLRLIYYSQIVNDFQKGDIAEGYSVSREKKESFPLTVTSAQKNPTAFYLCASGPRGDTEAFFGQGTRLTVV.